This TCR beta chain emerged from a study of T cell changes during pregnancy in multiple sclerosis. The CDR3 has 14 residues. Germline loops: CDR1 MNHEY, CDR2 SMNVEV (reference sequence). Trimming took 6 bases from V and 1 from J, leaving 12 bases between them. The data were produced by immunoSEQ multiplex PCR, yet TCRdb's version contains in-frame clones alone and is incomplete. Seen here are around 26,000 clones, roughly 90% observed once, and the top ten hold roughly 0.58%. V and J are TRBV27 and TRBJ1-1; tentative D call: TRBD1 (5 bases). This clonotype originated in a female donor in good health, enrolled as a control in a pregnancy study. The sequencing here drew on CD4+ T cells from peripheral blood mononuclear cells, taken in the first trimester of pregnancy. DNA for the CDR3: TGTGCCAGCAGCCCCCAAGACAGGAACACTGAAGCTTTCTTT. This codes for CASSPQDRNTEAFF.